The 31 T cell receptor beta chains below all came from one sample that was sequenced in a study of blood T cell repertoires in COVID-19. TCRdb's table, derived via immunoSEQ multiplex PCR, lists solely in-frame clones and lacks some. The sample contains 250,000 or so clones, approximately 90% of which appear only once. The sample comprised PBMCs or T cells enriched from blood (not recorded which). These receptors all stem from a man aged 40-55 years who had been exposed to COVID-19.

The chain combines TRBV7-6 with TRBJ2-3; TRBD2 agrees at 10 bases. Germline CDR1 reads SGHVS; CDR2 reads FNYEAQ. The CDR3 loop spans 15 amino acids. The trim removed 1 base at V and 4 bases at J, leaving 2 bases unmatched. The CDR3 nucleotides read TGTGCCAGCAGCTTAGTGGGGACTAGCGCAGATACGCAGTATTTT. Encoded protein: CASSLVGTSADTQYF.

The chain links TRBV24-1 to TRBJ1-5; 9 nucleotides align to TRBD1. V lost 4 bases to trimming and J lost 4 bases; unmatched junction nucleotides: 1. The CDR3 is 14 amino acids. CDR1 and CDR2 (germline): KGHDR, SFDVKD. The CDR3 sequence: CATSEGTGNQPQHF. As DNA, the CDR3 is TGTGCCACCAGTGAAGGGACAGGGAATCAGCCCCAGCATTTT.

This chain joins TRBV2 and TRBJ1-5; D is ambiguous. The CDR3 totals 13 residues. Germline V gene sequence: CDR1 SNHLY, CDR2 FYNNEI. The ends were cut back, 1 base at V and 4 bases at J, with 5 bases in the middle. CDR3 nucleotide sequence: TGTGCCAGCAGTGAAGTCAGAAATCAGCCCCAGCATTTT. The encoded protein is CASSEVRNQPQHF.

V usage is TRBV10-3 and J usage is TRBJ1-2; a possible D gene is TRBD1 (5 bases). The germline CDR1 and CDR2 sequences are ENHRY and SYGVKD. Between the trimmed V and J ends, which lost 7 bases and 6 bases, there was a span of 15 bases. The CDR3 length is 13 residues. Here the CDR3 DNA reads TGTGCCATCACCGGGGGGGGGACCCATGGCTACACCTTC. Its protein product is CAITGGGTHGYTF.

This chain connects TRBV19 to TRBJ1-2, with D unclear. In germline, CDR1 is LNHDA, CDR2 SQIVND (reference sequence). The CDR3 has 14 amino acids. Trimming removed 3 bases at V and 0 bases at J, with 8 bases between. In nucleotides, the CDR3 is TGTGCCAGTAGTATGAGGGAACCTAACTATGGCTACACCTTC. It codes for CASSMREPNYGYTF. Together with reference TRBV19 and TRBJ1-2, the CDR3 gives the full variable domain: DGGITQSPKYLFRKEGQNVTLSCEQNLNHDAMYWYRQDPGQGLRLIYYSQIVNDFQKGDIAEGYSVSREKKESFPLTVTSAQKNPTAFYLCASSMREPNYGYTFGSGTRLTVV.

CDR3 protein: CATSRDSETSGAYNEQFF. The CDR3 DNA reads as TGTGCCACCAGCAGAGATTCCGAGACTAGCGGAGCCTACAATGAGCAGTTCTTC. This chain links TRBV15 with TRBJ2-1; TRBD2 matches at 9 bases. Germline V gives CDR1 LNHNV, CDR2 YYDKDF (reference sequence). This CDR3 is built from 18 residues. The trim removed 0 bases at V and 2 bases at J, leaving 8 bases unmatched.

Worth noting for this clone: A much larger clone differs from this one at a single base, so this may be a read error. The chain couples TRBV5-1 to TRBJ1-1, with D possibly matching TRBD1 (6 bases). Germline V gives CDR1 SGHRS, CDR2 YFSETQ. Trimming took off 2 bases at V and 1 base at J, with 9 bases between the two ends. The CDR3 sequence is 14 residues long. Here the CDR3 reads CASSFGQSNTEAFF. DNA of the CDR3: TGCGCCAGCAGCTTTGGACAGTCGAACACTGAAGCTTTCTTT.

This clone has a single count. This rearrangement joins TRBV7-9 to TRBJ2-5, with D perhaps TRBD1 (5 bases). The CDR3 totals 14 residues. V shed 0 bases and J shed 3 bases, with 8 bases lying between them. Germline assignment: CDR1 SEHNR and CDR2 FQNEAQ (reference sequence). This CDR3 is CASSLAQGKETQYF. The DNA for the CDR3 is TGTGCCAGCAGCTTAGCCCAGGGAAAAGAGACCCAGTACTTC.

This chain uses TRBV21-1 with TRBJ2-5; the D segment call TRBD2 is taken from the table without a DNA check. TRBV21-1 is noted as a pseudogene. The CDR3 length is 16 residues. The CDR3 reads CASSKGASGRSETQYF. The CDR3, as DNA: TGTGCCAGCAGCAAAGGGGCTAGCGGGAGGTCGGAGACCCAGTACTTC.

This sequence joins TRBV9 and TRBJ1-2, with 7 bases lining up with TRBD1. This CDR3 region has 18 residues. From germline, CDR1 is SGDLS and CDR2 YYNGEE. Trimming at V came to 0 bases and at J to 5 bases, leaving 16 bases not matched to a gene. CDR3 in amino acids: CASSVGGGASEVLYGYTF. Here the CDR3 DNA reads TGTGCCAGCAGCGTAGGAGGGGGCGCGTCGGAAGTTCTGTATGGCTACACCTTC.

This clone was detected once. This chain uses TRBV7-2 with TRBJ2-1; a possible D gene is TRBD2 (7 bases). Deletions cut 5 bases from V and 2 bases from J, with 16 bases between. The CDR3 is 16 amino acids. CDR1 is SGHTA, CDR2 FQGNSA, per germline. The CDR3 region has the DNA TGTGCCAGCAGCCCGAGAGGGGGGGGCACCTACAATGAGCAGTTCTTC. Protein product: CASSPRGGGTYNEQFF.

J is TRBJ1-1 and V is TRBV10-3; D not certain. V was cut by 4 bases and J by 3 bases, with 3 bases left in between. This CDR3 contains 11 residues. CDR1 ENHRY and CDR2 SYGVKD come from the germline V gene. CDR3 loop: CAISGDTEAFF. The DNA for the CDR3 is TGTGCCATCAGTGGAGACACTGAAGCTTTCTTT.

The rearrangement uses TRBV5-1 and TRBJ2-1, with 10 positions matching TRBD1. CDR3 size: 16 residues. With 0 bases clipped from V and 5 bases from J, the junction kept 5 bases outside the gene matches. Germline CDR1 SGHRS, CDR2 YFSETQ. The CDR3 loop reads CASSLAEGQGNNEQFF. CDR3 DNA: TGCGCCAGCAGCTTGGCCGAGGGACAGGGGAACAATGAGCAGTTCTTC.

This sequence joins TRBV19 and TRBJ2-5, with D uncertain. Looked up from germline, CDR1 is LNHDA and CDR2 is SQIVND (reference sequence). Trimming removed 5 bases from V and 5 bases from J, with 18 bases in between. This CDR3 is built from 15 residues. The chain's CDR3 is CASSPLFPQMETQYF. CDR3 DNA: TGTGCCAGTAGTCCCCTTTTTCCCCAGATGGAGACCCAGTACTTC.

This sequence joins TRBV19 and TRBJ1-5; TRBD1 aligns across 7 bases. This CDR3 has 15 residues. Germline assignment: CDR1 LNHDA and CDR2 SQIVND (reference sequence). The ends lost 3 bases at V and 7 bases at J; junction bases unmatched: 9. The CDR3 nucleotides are TGTGCCAGTAGTATGGAGGGGGCCGGGGGCCAGCCCCAGCATTTT. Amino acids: CASSMEGAGGQPQHF.

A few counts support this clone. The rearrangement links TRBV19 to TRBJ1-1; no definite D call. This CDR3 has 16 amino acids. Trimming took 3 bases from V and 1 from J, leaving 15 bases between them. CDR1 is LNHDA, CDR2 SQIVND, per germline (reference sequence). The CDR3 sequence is CASSILPGRANTEAFF. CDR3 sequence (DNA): TGTGCCAGTAGTATTCTCCCGGGGAGGGCGAACACTGAAGCTTTCTTT.

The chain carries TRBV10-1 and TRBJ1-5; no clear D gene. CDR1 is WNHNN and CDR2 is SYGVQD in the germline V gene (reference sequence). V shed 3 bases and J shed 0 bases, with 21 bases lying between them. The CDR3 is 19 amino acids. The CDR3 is CASSDRSFIGADSNQPQHF. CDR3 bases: TGCGCCAGCAGTGATAGGTCTTTTATTGGAGCTGATAGCAATCAGCCCCAGCATTTT.

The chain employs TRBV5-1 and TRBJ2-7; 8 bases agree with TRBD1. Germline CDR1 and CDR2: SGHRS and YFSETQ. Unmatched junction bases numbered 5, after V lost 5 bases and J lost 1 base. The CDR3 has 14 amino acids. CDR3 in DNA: TGCGCCAGCAGTTTGACAGGGGCGTCCTACGAGCAGTACTTC. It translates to CASSLTGASYEQYF.

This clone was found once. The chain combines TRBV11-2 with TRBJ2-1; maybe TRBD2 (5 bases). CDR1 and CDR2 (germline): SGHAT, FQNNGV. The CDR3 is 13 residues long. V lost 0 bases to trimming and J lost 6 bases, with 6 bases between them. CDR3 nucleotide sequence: TGTGCCAGCAGCTTAGAAGGACTCAATGAGCAGTTCTTC. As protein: CASSLEGLNEQFF.

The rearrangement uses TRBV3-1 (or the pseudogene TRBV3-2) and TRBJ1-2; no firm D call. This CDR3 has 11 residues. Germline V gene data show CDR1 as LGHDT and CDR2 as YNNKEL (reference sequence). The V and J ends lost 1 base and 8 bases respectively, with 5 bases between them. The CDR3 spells CASSQASGYTF. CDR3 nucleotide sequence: TGTGCCAGCAGCCAAGCTTCCGGCTACACCTTC.

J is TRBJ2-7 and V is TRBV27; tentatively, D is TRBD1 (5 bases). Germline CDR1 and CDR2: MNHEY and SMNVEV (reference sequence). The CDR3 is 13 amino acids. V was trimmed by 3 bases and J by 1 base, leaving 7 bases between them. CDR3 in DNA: TGTGCCAGCAGTTTGCAGGGATCCTACGAGCAGTACTTC. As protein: CASSLQGSYEQYF.

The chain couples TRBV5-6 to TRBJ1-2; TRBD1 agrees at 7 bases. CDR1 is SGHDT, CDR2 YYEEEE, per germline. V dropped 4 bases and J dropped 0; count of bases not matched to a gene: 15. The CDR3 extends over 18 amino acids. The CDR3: CASSRTRLGTAANYGYTF. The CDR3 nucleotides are TGTGCCAGCAGCCGGACGAGACTAGGGACAGCAGCTAACTATGGCTACACCTTC.

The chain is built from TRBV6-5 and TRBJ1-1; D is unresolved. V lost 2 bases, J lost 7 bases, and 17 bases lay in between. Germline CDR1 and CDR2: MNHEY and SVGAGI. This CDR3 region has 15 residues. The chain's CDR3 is CASSYPSSGRIEAFF. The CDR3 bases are TGTGCCAGCAGTTACCCTTCGAGCGGACGGATTGAAGCTTTCTTT.

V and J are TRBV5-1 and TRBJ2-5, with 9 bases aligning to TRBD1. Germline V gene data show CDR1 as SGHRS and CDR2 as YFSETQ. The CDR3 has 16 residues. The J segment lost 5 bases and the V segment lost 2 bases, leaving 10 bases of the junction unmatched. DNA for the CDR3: TGCGCCAGCAGCTTTTGGACAGGGGAACATGGGGAGACCCAGTACTTC. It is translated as CASSFWTGEHGETQYF.

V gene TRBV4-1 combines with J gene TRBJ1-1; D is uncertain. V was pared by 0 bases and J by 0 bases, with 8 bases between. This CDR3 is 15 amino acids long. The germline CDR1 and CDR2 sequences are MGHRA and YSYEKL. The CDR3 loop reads CASSQEAGMNTEAFF. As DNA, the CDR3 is TGCGCCAGCAGCCAAGAAGCAGGCATGAACACTGAAGCTTTCTTT.

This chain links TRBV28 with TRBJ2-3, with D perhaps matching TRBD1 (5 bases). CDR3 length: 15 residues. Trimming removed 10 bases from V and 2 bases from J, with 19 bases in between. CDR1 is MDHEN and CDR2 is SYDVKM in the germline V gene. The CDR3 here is CATTGLQALTDTQYF. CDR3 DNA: TGTGCCACTACAGGCCTGCAGGCCCTCACAGATACGCAGTATTTT.

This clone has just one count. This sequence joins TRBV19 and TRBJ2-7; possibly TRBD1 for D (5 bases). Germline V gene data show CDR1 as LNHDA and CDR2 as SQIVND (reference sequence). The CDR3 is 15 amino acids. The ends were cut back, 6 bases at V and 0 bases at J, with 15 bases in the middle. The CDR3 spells CASRYTDTYSYEQYF. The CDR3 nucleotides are TGTGCCAGTAGATATACGGACACCTACTCCTACGAGCAGTACTTC.

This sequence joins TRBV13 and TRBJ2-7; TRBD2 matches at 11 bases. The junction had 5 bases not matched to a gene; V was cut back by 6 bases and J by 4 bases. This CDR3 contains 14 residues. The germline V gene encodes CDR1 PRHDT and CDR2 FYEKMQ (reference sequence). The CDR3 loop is CASSMGLAAYEQYF. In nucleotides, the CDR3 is TGTGCCAGCAGTATGGGACTAGCGGCTTACGAGCAGTACTTC.

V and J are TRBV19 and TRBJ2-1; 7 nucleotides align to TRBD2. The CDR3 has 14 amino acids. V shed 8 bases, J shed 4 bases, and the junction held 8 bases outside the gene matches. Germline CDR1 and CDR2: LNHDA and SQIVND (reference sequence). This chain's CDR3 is CASSGLVSYNEQFF. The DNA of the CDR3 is TGTGCCAGTTCTGGACTAGTATCGTACAATGAGCAGTTCTTC.

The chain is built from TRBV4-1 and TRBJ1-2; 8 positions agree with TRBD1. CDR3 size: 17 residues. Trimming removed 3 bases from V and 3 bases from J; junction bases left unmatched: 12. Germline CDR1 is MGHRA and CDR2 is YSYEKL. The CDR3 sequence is CASSQQAGQGNYYGYTF. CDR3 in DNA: TGCGCCAGCAGCCAGCAAGCCGGACAGGGCAACTACTATGGCTACACCTTC.

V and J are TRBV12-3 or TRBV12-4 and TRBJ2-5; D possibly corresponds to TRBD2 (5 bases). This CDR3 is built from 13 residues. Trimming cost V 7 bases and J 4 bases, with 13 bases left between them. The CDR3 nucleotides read TGTGCCAGCAAACCTAGCTACGGAGAGACCCAGTACTTC. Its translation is CASKPSYGETQYF.